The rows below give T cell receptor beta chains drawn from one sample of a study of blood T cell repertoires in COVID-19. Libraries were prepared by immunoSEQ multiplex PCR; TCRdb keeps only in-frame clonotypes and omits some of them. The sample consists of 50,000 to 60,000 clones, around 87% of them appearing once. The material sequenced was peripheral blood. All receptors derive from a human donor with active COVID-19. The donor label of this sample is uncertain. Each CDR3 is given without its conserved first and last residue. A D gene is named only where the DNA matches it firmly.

cdr3_aa: ARNLPPGLSYEQY; d_call: .; v_call: TRBV5-3; j_call: TRBJ2-7
cdr3_aa: ASSPMVGSATNEKLF; d_call: .; v_call: TRBV9; j_call: TRBJ1-4
cdr3_aa: AWGQNNQPQH; d_call: .; v_call: TRBV30; j_call: TRBJ1-5
cdr3_aa: ASSRGQGNQPQH; d_call: .; v_call: TRBV21-1; j_call: TRBJ1-5
cdr3_aa: ASSRPGGGSYEQY; d_call: TRBD2; v_call: TRBV28; j_call: TRBJ2-7
cdr3_aa: ASRTDSRGSYGYT; d_call: .; v_call: TRBV19; j_call: TRBJ1-2
cdr3_aa: ASSLVQREETQY; d_call: .; v_call: TRBV5-4; j_call: TRBJ2-5
cdr3_aa: ASSDRVDSPLH; d_call: .; v_call: TRBV10-1; j_call: TRBJ1-6
cdr3_aa: ASSIGSGVDGELF; d_call: .; v_call: TRBV19; j_call: TRBJ2-2
cdr3_aa: AWRTIQVLTGNTIY; d_call: .; v_call: TRBV30; j_call: TRBJ1-3
cdr3_aa: ASSLGWTGVDEQY; d_call: TRBD1; v_call: TRBV5-6; j_call: TRBJ2-7
cdr3_aa: ASSPQEETGELF; d_call: .; v_call: TRBV4-2; j_call: TRBJ2-2
cdr3_aa: ASSWRGGLTDTQY; d_call: TRBD2; v_call: TRBV3-1/TRBV3-2; j_call: TRBJ2-3
cdr3_aa: ASSSGRDINYGYT; d_call: .; v_call: TRBV28; j_call: TRBJ1-2
cdr3_aa: ASSVGVEGALYGYT; d_call: TRBD1; v_call: TRBV9; j_call: TRBJ1-2
cdr3_aa: ASVSTGGNTEAF; d_call: TRBD1; v_call: TRBV18; j_call: TRBJ1-1
cdr3_aa: ASSQGQGKNYGYT; d_call: TRBD1; v_call: TRBV5-1; j_call: TRBJ1-2
cdr3_aa: ASTETGTNYGYT; d_call: TRBD1; v_call: TRBV9; j_call: TRBJ1-2
cdr3_aa: SAANVGYEQY; d_call: .; v_call: TRBV29-1; j_call: TRBJ2-7
cdr3_aa: ASSPLGGAGTDTQY; d_call: .; v_call: TRBV19; j_call: TRBJ2-3
cdr3_aa: ASSHKQGARGEQY; d_call: TRBD1; v_call: TRBV28; j_call: TRBJ2-7
cdr3_aa: ASTHLRGPGTNEQF; d_call: TRBD1; v_call: TRBV6-6; j_call: TRBJ2-1
cdr3_aa: ASSQTSGGAKETQY; d_call: TRBD2; v_call: TRBV6-6; j_call: TRBJ2-5
cdr3_aa: ASSVDGYNEQF; d_call: .; v_call: TRBV9; j_call: TRBJ2-1
cdr3_aa: ASKEDRDRRYEQY; d_call: TRBD1; v_call: TRBV2; j_call: TRBJ2-7
cdr3_aa: ASSWTSGTFYEQY; d_call: TRBD2; v_call: TRBV6-5; j_call: TRBJ2-7